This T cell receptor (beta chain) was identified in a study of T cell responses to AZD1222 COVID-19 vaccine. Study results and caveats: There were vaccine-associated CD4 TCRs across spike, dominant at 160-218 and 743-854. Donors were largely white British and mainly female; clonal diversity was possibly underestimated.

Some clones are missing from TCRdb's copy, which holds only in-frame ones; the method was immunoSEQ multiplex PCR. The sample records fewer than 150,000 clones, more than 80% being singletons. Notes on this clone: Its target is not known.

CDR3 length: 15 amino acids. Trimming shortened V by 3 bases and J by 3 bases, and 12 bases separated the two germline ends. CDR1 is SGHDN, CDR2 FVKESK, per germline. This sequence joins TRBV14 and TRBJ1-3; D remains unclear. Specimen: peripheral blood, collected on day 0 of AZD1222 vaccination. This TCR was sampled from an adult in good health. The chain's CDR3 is CASSHPQPGGNTIYF. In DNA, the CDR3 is TGTGCCAGCAGCCACCCTCAACCCGGTGGAAACACCATATATTTT.